These T cell receptor beta chains were read from a single sample in a study of CD8+ T cells in alopecia areata. The table came from immunoSEQ multiplex PCR; TCRdb's copy has only in-frame clones and leaves some out. The sample contains about 220,000 clones, around three fifths of which appear only once. Sample: CD4+ T cells sorted from blood, taken at week 4, from a patient treated with tofacitinib. These receptors originate from a human donor with alopecia areata. CDR3s include the opening cysteine and the closing phenylalanine or tryptophan. Fields, in order: D gene, clone size, CDR3 length, J gene, V gene, CDR3 protein, CDR3 DNA. A D gene is named only where the DNA matches it firmly. Expanded clones are given a class, and other clones once, few, many or no size at all.

TRBD2	.	14	TRBJ2-3	TRBV6-5	CASRNSGAADTQYF	TGTGCCAGCCGTAATAGCGGGGCGGCAGATACGCAGTATTTT
.	.	16	TRBJ2-4	TRBV29-1	CSAVRSSGGGKNIQYF	TGCAGCGCCGTCCGGTCGTCCGGGGGAGGCAAAAACATTCAGTACTTC
.	few	14	TRBJ2-3	TRBV7-2	CASSLGWITDTQYF	TGTGCCAGCAGCTTGGGATGGATCACAGATACGCAGTATTTT
.	.	14	TRBJ1-2	TRBV10-3	CAISEPVGSYGYTF	TGTGCCATCAGTGAGCCCGTAGGGTCATATGGCTACACCTTC
.	.	17	TRBJ1-4	TRBV4-3	CASSQTPTGHVGEKLFF	TGCGCCAGCAGCCAAACCCCCACCGGCCACGTGGGTGAAAAACTGTTTTTT
.	.	15	TRBJ2-7	TRBV2	CASSELGRSSYEQYF	TGTGCCAGCAGCGAGCTTGGGCGGAGCTCCTACGAGCAGTACTTC
TRBD1	many	15	TRBJ2-2	TRBV6-1	CASRPGGSNTGELFF	TGTGCCAGCAGGCCAGGGGGCTCGAACACCGGGGAGCTGTTTTTT
.	few	15	TRBJ2-2	TRBV29-1	CSVPSRDSNTGELFF	TGCAGCGTCCCCTCGCGGGACTCCAACACCGGGGAGCTGTTTTTT
.	.	14	TRBJ2-7	TRBV29-1	CSVVSLDRSYEQYF	TGCAGCGTTGTAAGCTTGGACAGATCCTACGAGCAGTACTTC
.	.	12	TRBJ2-3	TRBV29-1	CSVRSRSYTQYF	TGCAGCGTTCGATCCCGCAGTTATACGCAGTATTTT
.	.	16	TRBJ2-7	TRBV4-1	CASSPAGTPSSYEQYF	TGCGCCAGCAGCCCCGCCGGGACGCCAAGCTCCTACGAGCAGTACTTC
.	.	10	TRBJ1-6	TRBV23-1	CATPGAPLHF	TGCGCCACCCCGGGGGCACCCCTCCACTTT
TRBD2	.	17	TRBJ2-1	TRBV10-3	CAISEPVGTSDYNEQFF	TGTGCCATCAGTGAGCCCGTCGGGACTAGCGATTACAATGAGCAGTTCTTC
.	.	14	TRBJ2-3	TRBV11-2	CASSLASSIDTQYF	TGTGCCAGCAGCTTAGCCTCTAGCATAGATACGCAGTATTTT
TRBD1	once	15	TRBJ2-2	TRBV4-3	CASSLTGANTGELFF	TGCGCCAGCAGCTTAACAGGGGCGAACACCGGGGAGCTGTTTTTT
.	many	15	TRBJ2-3	TRBV7-2	CASSSTGTHTDTQYF	TGTGCCAGCAGCTCGACCGGGACTCACACAGATACGCAGTATTTT
.	.	15	TRBJ1-5	TRBV4-3	CASSQRTGWNQPQHF	TGCGCCAGCAGCCAACGAACAGGGTGGAATCAGCCCCAGCATTTT
.	.	15	TRBJ2-5	TRBV30	CAWSVARGRGETQYF	TGTGCCTGGAGTGTAGCCCGGGGTCGAGGAGAGACCCAGTACTTC
.	.	14	TRBJ1-2	TRBV29-1	CSVRASSASYGYTF	TGCAGCGTCCGGGCCTCATCGGCCTCCTATGGCTACACCTTC
.	.	15	TRBJ1-2	TRBV10-3	CAISESLLTDYGYTF	TGTGCCATCAGTGAGTCTCTTTTGACAGACTATGGCTACACCTTC
.	few	14	TRBJ2-3	TRBV5-1	CASSSQGRTDTQYF	TGCGCCAGCAGCTCACAGGGGAGGACAGATACGCAGTATTTT
.	.	12	TRBJ1-1	TRBV6-5	CASSRGHTEAFF	TGTGCCAGCAGTAGAGGCCACACTGAAGCTTTCTTT
.	.	15	TRBJ2-2	TRBV30	CAWSVLVGGSGELFF	TGTGCCTGGAGTGTATTGGTTGGTGGGTCCGGGGAGCTGTTTTTT
.	.	12	TRBJ2-5	TRBV5-1	CASSLGQETQYF	TGCGCCAGCAGCTTAGGCCAAGAGACCCAGTACTTC
TRBD1	.	16	TRBJ1-1	TRBV18	CASSPRTGGLNTEAFF	TGTGCCAGCTCACCACGAACAGGGGGTTTGAACACTGAAGCTTTCTTT
.	.	16	TRBJ2-7	TRBV30	CAWSVRIPMGGYEQYF	TGTGCCTGGAGTGTACGCATCCCGATGGGTGGCTACGAGCAGTACTTC
.	few	16	TRBJ2-3	TRBV7-8	CASSFIGVTSTDTQYF	TGTGCCAGCAGCTTTATCGGGGTAACTAGCACAGATACGCAGTATTTT
.	many	16	TRBJ2-3	TRBV7-3	CASSAYSRGSTDTQYF	TGTGCCAGCAGCGCCTACTCGCGAGGTAGCACAGATACGCAGTATTTT
.	.	14	TRBJ2-3	TRBV7-8	CASRSLGSTDTQYF	TGTGCCAGCCGATCGTTGGGGAGCACAGATACGCAGTATTTT
.	.	14	TRBJ1-1	TRBV7-2	CASSKSLLGTEAFF	TGTGCCAGCAGCAAGAGCCTATTGGGAACTGAAGCTTTCTTT
.	few	14	TRBJ1-4	TRBV10-2	CASKWGRENEKLFF	TGCGCCAGCAAATGGGGACGCGAGAATGAAAAACTGTTTTTT
.	.	14	TRBJ1-1	TRBV30	CAWTRTDFNTEAFF	TGTGCCTGGACTCGCACGGATTTCAACACTGAAGCTTTCTTT
TRBD1	.	15	TRBJ2-2	TRBV5-1	CASSLQGANDGELFF	TGCGCCAGCAGCCTACAGGGGGCCAATGACGGGGAGCTGTTTTTT